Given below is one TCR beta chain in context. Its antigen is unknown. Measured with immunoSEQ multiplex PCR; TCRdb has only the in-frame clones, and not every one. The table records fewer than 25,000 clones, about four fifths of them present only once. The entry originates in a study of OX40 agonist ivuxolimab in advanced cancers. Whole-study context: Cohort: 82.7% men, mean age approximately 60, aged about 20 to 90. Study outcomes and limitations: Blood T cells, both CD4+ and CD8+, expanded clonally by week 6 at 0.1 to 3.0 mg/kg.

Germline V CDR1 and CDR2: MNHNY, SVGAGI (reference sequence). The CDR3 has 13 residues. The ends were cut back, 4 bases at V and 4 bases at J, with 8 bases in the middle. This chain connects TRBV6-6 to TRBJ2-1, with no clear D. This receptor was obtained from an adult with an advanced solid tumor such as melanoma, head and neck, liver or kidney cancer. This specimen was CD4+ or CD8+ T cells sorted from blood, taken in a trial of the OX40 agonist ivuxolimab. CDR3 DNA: TGTGCCAGCAGTTTATCCCCTTACAATGAGCAGTTCTTC. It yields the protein CASSLSPYNEQFF.